This T cell receptor beta chain was recorded in a study of blood T cells in healthy people across ages. A second about 6 to 12 cycle PCR used barcoded and J-beta primers. TCRdb analysed the 5' RACE reads with MiXCR anew, one entry per CDR3 protein. The table shows around 1.7 million distinct CDR3 sequences, with under 30% occurring only once. The sample holds a few counts of this clonotype. The germline CDR1 and CDR2 sequences are SGHTA and FQGNSA. This CDR3 is 13 amino acids long. V shed 5 bases and J shed 4 bases, with 12 bases lying between them. The clonotype originates from a woman aged 25 to 39 in good health. The chain combines TRBV7-2 with TRBJ2-7, with D hard to call. What was sequenced was blood. The CDR3 DNA reads as TGTGCCAGCAGCCTGAACTACCGGTACGAGCAGTACTTC. It codes for CASSLNYRYEQYF. Using reference TRBV7-2 and TRBJ2-7 for the parts outside the CDR3, the full variable domain is GAGVSQSPSNKVTEKGKDVELRCDPISGHTALYWYRQSLGQGLEFLIYFQGNSAPDKSGLPSDRFSAERTGGSVSTLTIQRTQQEDSAVYLCASSLNYRYEQYFGPGTRLTVT.